Below, 22 T cell receptor beta chains from the same sample are listed, as sequenced in a study of T-cell memory formation after mild COVID-19. One entry per CDR3 protein, called by TCRdb with MiXCR from the 5' RACE reads. The data contain approximately 500,000 distinct CDR3 sequences, around a quarter of them seen just once; the ten biggest clones take up approximately 12%. The sequenced sample was PBMCs or a T cell subset sorted from them (not recorded which). These receptors came from an adult woman who had mild COVID-19 (a few samples of this study predate the infection). Cell type and time point are not known.

This clonotype appeared a few times. The chain joins TRBV12-3 or TRBV12-4 to TRBJ2-7; no clear D. This CDR3 has 13 amino acids. Trimming cost V 6 bases and J 7 bases, with 16 bases left between them. The CDR3 loop is CASSQLGSSEQYF. Written as DNA, the CDR3 is TGTGCCAGCAGCCAGCTTGGATCCTCAGAGCAGTACTTC.

The rearrangement uses TRBV29-1 and TRBJ1-2; TRBD1 aligns across 8 bases. This CDR3 contains 11 residues. The germline V gene has CDR1 SQVTM and CDR2 ANQGSEA. The ends lost 5 bases at V and 8 bases at J; junction bases unmatched: 4. Here the CDR3 DNA reads TGCAGCGTTTGGACAGGGTCAGGCTACACCTTC. Amino acid sequence: CSVWTGSGYTF.

The rearrangement joins TRBV5-1 to TRBJ2-3, with a tentative D call TRBD2 (6 bases). From germline, CDR1 is SGHRS and CDR2 YFSETQ. V lost 4 bases and J lost 4, with 16 bases in between. The CDR3 extends over 15 amino acids. The CDR3 spells CASSPRAGWSDTQYF. CDR3 DNA sequence: TGCGCCAGCAGCCCCAGGGCGGGATGGTCAGATACGCAGTATTTT.

This sequence joins TRBV6-5 and TRBJ1-1, with 8 bases aligning to TRBD1. Germline CDR1 and CDR2: MNHEY and SVGAGI. The CDR3 covers 14 residues. After removal of 4 bases from V and 2 bases from J, the junction contained 3 bases not matched to a gene. CDR3 DNA: TGTGCCAGCAGTTTCAGGGGGCGTAACACTGAAGCTTTCTTT. Translation gives CASSFRGRNTEAFF.

The chain links TRBV9 to TRBJ2-7; 7 bases are shared with TRBD1. This CDR3 region has 13 residues. CDR1 is SGDLS, CDR2 YYNGEE, per germline. Trimming cost V 3 bases and J 2 bases; bases outside gene matches: 2. In DNA form, the CDR3 reads TGTGCCAGCAGCGATGGGACAGCCTACGAGCAGTACTTC. Its translation: CASSDGTAYEQYF.

The rearrangement links TRBV12-3 or TRBV12-4 to TRBJ1-2; 11 bases are shared with TRBD1. V gave up 5 bases and J gave up 8 bases; unmatched junction bases: 7. The CDR3 has 14 residues. CDR3 nucleotide sequence: TGTGCCAGCAGTCCAAGGACAGGGGGCGGGGGCTACACCTTC. This sequence encodes CASSPRTGGGGYTF.

The genes are TRBV12-3 or TRBV12-4 and TRBJ1-2, with D possibly matching TRBD1 (6 bases). The CDR3 covers 13 residues. V was trimmed by 6 bases and J by 4 bases, leaving 12 bases between them. The CDR3 reads CASSRQEVYGYTF. Here the CDR3 DNA reads TGTGCCAGCAGCAGACAGGAGGTCTATGGCTACACCTTC.

The chain employs TRBV10-1 and TRBJ2-2, with D tentatively TRBD1 (8 bases). CDR3 length equals 17 residues. V lost 2 bases to trimming and J lost 3 bases, with 16 bases between them. The germline gives CDR1 WNHNN, CDR2 SYGVQD (reference sequence). In DNA form, the CDR3 reads TGCGCCAGCAGTGAGCCGATTACAGGGGGGGACACCGGGGAGCTGTTTTTT. Amino acids: CASSEPITGGDTGELFF.

This chain connects TRBV15 to TRBJ2-5, with D possibly being TRBD1 (5 bases). Germline loops: CDR1 LNHNV, CDR2 YYDKDF (reference sequence). V dropped 0 bases and J dropped 5 bases, with 13 bases sitting between them. CDR3 size: 15 residues. Here the CDR3 DNA reads TGTGCCACCAGCAGAGATAAAGGGGTCGGGGAGACCCAGTACTTC. It codes for CATSRDKGVGETQYF.

This sequence joins TRBV6-5 and TRBJ1-3; D might be TRBD1 (6 bases). With 5 bases removed from V and 0 bases from J, the gap between germline ends came to 11 bases. The CDR3 runs 15 residues. Germline values: CDR1 MNHEY, CDR2 SVGAGI. CDR3 nucleotides: TGTGCCAGCAGTGATGACAGGTACTCTGGAAACACCATATATTTT. Amino acids: CASSDDRYSGNTIYF.

The table lists this clonotype with a few counts. The chain employs TRBV12-3 or TRBV12-4 and TRBJ2-1; TRBD2 agrees at 8 bases. Trimming at V came to 7 bases and at J to 6 bases, leaving 8 bases not matched to a gene. The CDR3 extends over 14 amino acids. CDR3 nucleotide sequence: TGTGCCAGCACAACGGGGGGGATTTTCAATGAGCAGTTCTTC. This translates into CASTTGGIFNEQFF.

The chain links TRBV12-3 or TRBV12-4 to TRBJ1-2, with unresolved D. V was trimmed by 1 base and J by 4 bases, leaving 7 bases between them. This CDR3 is 13 amino acids long. The CDR3 region is CASSLDTAYGYTF. In nucleotides, the CDR3 is TGTGCCAGCAGTTTAGATACAGCCTATGGCTACACCTTC.

This clonotype was found many times. The rearrangement uses TRBV7-9 and TRBJ2-3; D may be TRBD2 (5 bases). CDR1 is SEHNR, CDR2 FQNEAQ, per germline (reference sequence). V lost 5 bases, J lost 5 bases, and 8 bases lay in between. The CDR3 consists of 12 residues. CDR3 residues: CASSRGRDTQYF. CDR3 coding DNA: TGTGCCAGCAGCCGAGGGAGAGATACGCAGTATTTT.

The V gene is TRBV11-3, the J gene TRBJ1-5, with unresolved D. Germline values: CDR1 SGHNT, CDR2 YENEEA. The CDR3 spans 12 residues. V shed 5 bases and J shed 3 bases, with 5 bases lying between them. The CDR3 sequence: CASSGANQPQHF. CDR3 bases: TGTGCCAGCAGCGGTGCCAATCAGCCCCAGCATTTT.

This clonotype was seen more than once but under ten times. This chain connects TRBV5-5 to TRBJ2-7; no firm D call. The V gene lost 0 bases and the J gene lost 7 bases, with 8 bases spanning the gap. The CDR3 runs 12 residues. Per the germline V gene, CDR1 is SGHKS and CDR2 is YYEKEE (reference sequence). CDR3 bases: TGTGCCAGCAGCTTGGGGGTTGGGGAGCAGTACTTC. This sequence encodes CASSLGVGEQYF.

This clonotype was observed a few times. The chain is built from TRBV20-1 and TRBJ1-2; weak D call: TRBD1 (6 bases). Trimming cost V 5 bases and J 5 bases, with 18 bases left between them. The CDR3 spans 14 residues. Germline V gives CDR1 DFQATT, CDR2 SNEGSKA (reference sequence). CDR3 DNA: TGCAGTGCTGGTTCGGCCCGGACAGAATATGGCTACACCTTC. Its translation: CSAGSARTEYGYTF.

This chain joins TRBV30 and TRBJ1-5; D unclear. CDR3 length: 15 amino acids. The germline V gene encodes CDR1 GTSNPN and CDR2 SVGIG (reference sequence). With 2 bases removed from V and 2 bases from J, the gap between germline ends came to 13 bases. CDR3: CAWSFPGVGNQPQHF. The CDR3 DNA follows: TGTGCCTGGAGTTTCCCCGGGGTAGGCAATCAGCCCCAGCATTTT.

This clonotype was detected a few times. This rearrangement joins TRBV24-1 to TRBJ2-3, with 10 positions matching TRBD2. Trimming at V came to 6 bases and at J to 0 bases, leaving 2 bases not matched to a gene. The V gene's germline CDR1 is KGHDR and CDR2 SFDVKD. The CDR3 totals 15 residues. The DNA for the CDR3 is TGTGCCACCAGTCTTAGCGGGAGGAGCACAGATACGCAGTATTTT. This translates into CATSLSGRSTDTQYF.

This clonotype was picked up many times. The V and J genes are TRBV20-1 and TRBJ1-1, with D unclear. This CDR3 has 13 amino acids. V was trimmed by 0 bases and J by 3 bases, leaving 8 bases between them. Looked up from germline, CDR1 is DFQATT and CDR2 is SNEGSKA (reference sequence). In nucleotides, the CDR3 is TGCAGTGCTAGAGATGAGGTGGACACTGAAGCTTTCTTT. It encodes CSARDEVDTEAFF.

Note on this clonotype: The junction and the germline gene differ at one end; a read error may be behind it. This chain joins TRBV12-3 or TRBV12-4 and TRBJ2-1, with TRBD2 identical over 10 bases. The CDR3 runs 14 residues. CDR3 nucleotide sequence: TGTGCCAGCAGTGTAGCGGGGGGCCCCAAAGAGCAGTTCTTC. Its protein product is CASSVAGGPKEQFF.

This sequence joins TRBV5-1 and TRBJ2-7; D might be TRBD1 or TRBD2, each matching 5 bases. V dropped 0 bases and J dropped 0 bases, with 10 bases sitting between them. Germline CDR1 SGHRS, CDR2 YFSETQ. The CDR3 extends over 15 amino acids. The CDR3 here is CASSLGDRSSYEQYF. The CDR3 coding sequence is TGCGCCAGCAGCTTGGGGGACCGGAGCTCCTACGAGCAGTACTTC.

This chain links TRBV6-1 with TRBJ1-2; perhaps TRBD1 as D (5 bases). From germline, CDR1 is MNHNS and CDR2 SASEGT. The CDR3 runs 12 residues. V gave up 5 bases and J gave up 8 bases, with 12 bases separating them. This CDR3 reads CASSTQGYGYTF. CDR3 nucleotides: TGTGCCAGCAGTACCCAGGGTTACGGCTACACCTTC.